The clone carrying this TCR beta chain has just one count. The target antigen is unknown. V lost 6 bases to trimming and J lost 6 bases; unmatched junction nucleotides: 14. CDR1 is SNHLY, CDR2 FYNNEI, per germline. CDR3 length: 17 amino acids. The source of the sample is a study of cytomegalovirus exposure and HLA in healthy donors. Study results and caveats: According to a subsequent analysis, TCR clusters from the first cohort were inclined to appear together in the 110 or so validation repertoires. A few of the chains that were CMV-associated were confirmed in vitro to be specific for CMV antigens. Across donors, most TCRs were seen rarely, yet some public ones were widespread. For cytomegalovirus status, the classifier reportedly gave diagnoses with high specificity and sensitivity.

Produced via immunoSEQ multiplex PCR; TCRdb's table is partial and in-frame only. The table records about 58,000 clones, about nine tenths of them present only once. The chain joins TRBV2 to TRBJ2-1; 10 nucleotides line up with TRBD1. This clonotype was sampled from a man in his late teens or twenties in good health and CMV-seronegative. Sequencing was carried out using PBMCs. The CDR3 DNA reads TGTGCCAGCAGCACTCCCAGTGGGACAGGGGACCTCAATGAGCAGTTCTTC. Translation: CASSTPSGTGDLNEQFF.